This TCR beta chain stems from a study of T cells in Graves' hyperthyroidism and ophthalmopathy. TCR beta CDR3 regions were amplified from RNA transcripts. The HTBI primer set served for first-round RT-PCR of the TCR CDR3. TCRdb re-analysed the multiplex PCR reads in MiXCR, keeping a single row per CDR3 protein. The profile shows roughly 510,000 distinct CDR3 sequences, 40% to 50% of them singletons. Deletions cut 6 bases from V and 6 bases from J, with 26 bases between. Germline V gives CDR1 KGHDR, CDR2 SFDVKD. This CDR3 has 18 amino acids. Study-wide findings and caveats: The authors' 13 V-J model separated ophthalmopathy from stable hyperthyroidism.

Worth noting for this clonotype: Its specificity is not known.

The rearrangement uses TRBV24-1 and TRBJ1-5; a possible D gene is TRBD1 (6 bases). Material: peripheral blood or thyroid tissue (not recorded which). The sequence was obtained from an adult woman with Graves' disease, either hyperthyroidism or ophthalmopathy (not recorded which). The CDR3 region is CATSLGSWLQGLSQPQHF. Here the CDR3 DNA reads TGTGCCACCAGTCTGGGAAGTTGGTTACAGGGCCTGAGTCAGCCCCAGCATTTT.